This TCR beta chain was captured by sequencing in a study of immune evolution from preneoplasia to lung adenocarcinoma (dated by TCRdb to the early 2020s). Concerning the study at large: The study used immune gene expression, TCR sequencing and multiplex immunofluorescence to profile the immune contexture of lung adenocarcinoma precursors and invasive adenocarcinoma. Resected precursor lesions (AAH, AIS, MIA) and invasive adenocarcinomas were compared against paired morphologically normal lung tissue. The sample size was set by how many specimens were available, not by a prior power calculation. Class I HLA alleles were inferred from exome data with POLYSOLVER, and allele-specific HLA loss was detected with LOHHLA. A total of under 60 patients with pulmonary nodules who underwent surgical resection were included in the overall cohort. According to the study, over a hundred samples went through TCR sequencing. The immune data were integrated with whole exome sequencing and methylation data obtained from the same cohort of nodules. The TCR sequencing data were obtained from about 51 patients. Overall study outcomes, separate from this receptor: Clonality was highest in normal lung, while later-stage lesions appeared to show lower clonality but higher T cell density and diversity. Because every patient came from Japan and China, how well the results apply to Western populations was uncertain. Findings were based on association rather than direct causation; larger cohorts with long-term follow-up and longitudinal biopsies were deemed needed. The highest top T cell clone frequencies were observed in normal lung, and a progressive decrease in top T cell clone frequencies appeared to occur from AAH through AIS, MIA and invasive adenocarcinoma.

The germline V gene encodes CDR1 SGHTA and CDR2 FQGNSA. The cysteine opens and the phenylalanine closes a CDR3 of 12 amino acids. Only CDR3 DNA remains: 36 bases, in frame from the first base. V loses 1 base, J loses 1 base, and the germline ends lie 1 base apart. Using the immunoSEQ hsTCRbeta Kit, TCR beta CDR3 regions were sequenced from DNA. As for how the authors treated the data: TCR sequencing data were analysed with the ImmunoSEQ Analyzer. T cell clonality was defined as 1 minus Pielou's evenness computed on productive rearrangements. T cell diversity was measured with the inverse Simpson index on productive templates. T cell density was defined as TCR beta template counts normalized to usable DNA, with usable DNA estimated by amplifying and sequencing housekeeping genes. TCR metrics were compared across histologic stages using two-sided Kruskal-Wallis tests. Not all clones reach the TCRdb copy of this immuneACCESS table, which keeps in-frame sequences only. Checked studies attribute under half of the gap to unresolved V genes and leave the rest unexplained. From that table come the V and J calls and clone size; the DNA was used to work out D and trimming. The sample includes around 4,100 clones, with roughly 82% observed a single time. The ten largest clones represent roughly 16% of the sample.

In its sample, this clone was seen a few times. What antigen it recognizes has not been identified. No base qualities exist here, and no much larger clone lies one base off it. Resection was performed on patients in Japan or China between about 2013 and 2018. The histologic diagnosis of each case was independently confirmed on H&E slides by two lung cancer pathologists. FFPE tissue was used for DNA isolation with the AllPrep DNA/RNA FFPE Kit. Input material: FFPE adjacent normal lung tissue. The rearrangement combines TRBV7-2 with TRBJ2-5; the D gene cannot be resolved reliably. The TCR sequence derives from a donor aged 70 or over with lung adenocarcinoma. Here is the DNA: TGTGCCAGCAGCTTAGGCCAAGAGACCCAGTACTTC. Its protein reads: CASSLGQETQYF.